This T cell receptor (beta chain) was retrieved from a study of cytomegalovirus exposure and HLA in healthy donors (dated by TCRdb to about 2017). For context, the study as a whole: In an earlier analysis of several hundred of the donors, about 260 Gb of sequence data and approximately 120 million unique TCR beta sequences from roughly 180 million T cells were reported. Every repertoire in the discovery cohort had been generated on one and the same sequencing platform. The study aimed to test whether signatures of past pathogen exposure could be identified by cataloging public T cell receptors. In a later analysis, previously published TCR beta repertoires from about 670 donors were re-analyzed and high-resolution HLA genotyping was added so that TCR occurrence patterns could be studied. In addition to the first cohort of about 650 subjects, a separate validation cohort of around 110 different subjects was used. On average, around 200,000 unique TCR beta nucleotide sequences were sequenced per donor among a few hundred genotyped donors of the cohort, with around 19% of those sequences being non-productive. Donor age, sex, ethnicity and CMV serostatus were compiled alongside the repertoire data. The study combined high-throughput TCR immunosequencing, statistical association of individual TCRs with disease status, and machine learning to predict cytomegalovirus infection status. The genetic ancestry cluster associated with self-reported Caucasian donors included roughly 84% of the 398 genotyped donors. The later analysis used no new phenotypic data to find candidate immune exposures, relying instead on TCR beta sequences and their occurrence across donors. The number of typed donors differed by locus: about 620-640 for A, B, C, DRB1 and DQB1; approximately 520 for DQA1; roughly 600 for DPA1; and roughly 450 for DPB1. An earlier analysis of around 580 of the donors used high-throughput TCR beta sequencing to judge whether each TCR beta V gene segment behaved as functional or pseudogenic. In a later genetic analysis, genome-wide SNP genotypes for about three fifths of the 666 donors were used, and that subset was treated as a discovery cohort. The study used immunosequencing to profile the T cell repertoires of under 700 subjects and linked those repertoires to cytomegalovirus serostatus. About five DR-DQ haplotypes were treated as single units for association and clustering because of strong linkage in the cohort. Approximately 300 gigabases of sequencing data and around 88 million unique TCR sequences made up an early release that covered approximately 650 HLA-typed donors. HLA typing covered class I and class II loci at four-digit resolution. Overall study outcomes, separate from this receptor: A group of highly shared sequence variants was considered likely to be a technical artifact of the sequencing pipeline. The classifier was reported to diagnose cytomegalovirus status with high specificity and sensitivity in both the original cohort and the validation cohort. An association between a missense DCLRE1C variant and V-gene and J-gene trimming of TCR beta chains was found in a later genetic analysis and replicated in an independent cohort. Presence/absence analyses assumed roughly uniform sequencing depth across donors, an assumption that may not hold. While some public TCRs were present in many individuals, most TCR sequences turned up only very rarely across donors. In a later genetic analysis, fewer N-insertions in productive TCRs were reported among donors in an Asian-associated ancestry cluster than the roughly 640-donor mean. In the study, about 150 TCR beta chains were listed as associated with cytomegalovirus. Assigning TCR associations to individual alleles was difficult when HLA alleles, especially DR and DQ, strongly co-occurred. An earlier analysis of around 600 of the donors showed that most TCR beta V segments appeared in productive rearrangements either about 87% or about 30% of the time, which broadly matched IMGT annotations. In a later analysis, most CMV-associated TCR beta chains were found to appear HLA-restricted, with HLA associations seemingly driven largely by CMV exposure. In a later analysis, HLA-associated TCR beta chains were found to be more clonally expanded and to have lower generation probabilities than equally common non-associated chains. In a later analysis, the rate of TCR association differed among HLA loci, with DRB1 alleles having the most associated TCRs and HLA-C alleles having the fewest. A further reported finding was that TCR beta sequences accurately predicted the HLA-A and HLA-B alleles for most subjects in the first cohort. A few of the identified cytomegalovirus-associated TCR beta chains were confirmed in vitro to be specific for cytomegalovirus antigens. This cohort had only TCR beta chains sequenced, and the lack of alpha or paired-chain data limited which features could be detected. Because the 87-base-pair reads could not distinguish some IMGT-functional V segments, including TRBV6-2 and TRBV6-3, those segments were excluded. Several of the top co-occurrence clusters appeared to be linked to parvovirus B19, influenza, CMV and Epstein-Barr virus, according to a later analysis. According to the authors, the approach could potentially be generalized to other disease states and immunological phenotypes. HLA typing was unavailable for some donors at each locus, so association tests used only the typed subset. The only immune exposure information available for the cohort was CMV serostatus. The earlier analysis of 587 of the donors excluded over 15 rarely observed V segments, including chromosome 9 orphons, because counts were too low. Specific HLA alleles were associated with some 15,000 TCR beta sequences at a false discovery rate of 0.05 in a later analysis. Correlated functional status among segregating V segments might reflect linkage disequilibrium, but an unknown experimental factor could not be ruled out.

In total, approximately 610 healthy bone marrow donors made up the cohort. At the time of sampling, all cohort members were nominally healthy, though unrecorded immune exposures were likely present. The donor tested CMV seronegative and was one of the 352 seronegative cohort members. Every donor gave a peripheral blood sample, and the peripheral blood mononuclear cells from that sample were used for TCR beta sequencing. The Qiagen DNeasy Blood Extraction Kit was used to extract genomic DNA from the blood cell samples. The library was generated by the immunoSEQ multiplex PCR assay. The multiplex PCR relied on a mix of 60 forward primers for TCR Vbeta segments and 13 reverse primers for TCR Jbeta segments. The CDR3 region of rearranged TCR beta genes was amplified from genomic DNA by a multiplex PCR assay. Amplified TCR beta libraries were sequenced as 87-base-pair reads on the Illumina HiSeq System. The paper's data handling went like this. In a later analysis, about 80 million unique TCR beta chains were counted across the 650 to 700 repertoires, and roughly 11 million of these chains were shared by at least two donors. Raw reads were error-corrected and collapsed into unique sequences with a nearest-neighbor algorithm that merged closely related sequences to remove PCR and sequencing errors. V, D and J gene segments were assigned by aligning CDR3 sequences to IMGT reference sequences. For a sequence to be retained, a match of at least six nucleotides to both a V gene segment and a J gene segment was required. Rearrangements were called productive when the CDR3 lacked stop codons and stayed in frame with V and J; all others were non-productive. CDR3 was defined by IMGT convention, running from the second conserved V-encoded cysteine to the conserved J-encoded phenylalanine. In an earlier analysis of roughly 610 of the donors, sequences lacking an unambiguous match to a single V gene segment were excluded. In an earlier analysis of 450 to 750 of the donors, a V segment was called functional when productive rearrangements were above 56.7%, and segregating when the standard deviation between donors exceeded 5%. A statistical classification framework was built to diagnose cytomegalovirus status from the catalog of TCR beta chain sequences. In a later analysis, TCR nucleotide sequences were compared against IMGT/GENE-DB human TR gene sequences so that V and J genes could be assigned. Using the TCRdist pipeline, a later analysis assigned CDR3 sequences along with most-parsimonious VDJ recombination scenarios. In a later analysis, each TCR beta chain was defined by its CDR3 amino acid sequence together with its V-gene family, and reads without a unique V-gene family were excluded. In a later analysis, 550 to 650 highly shared, low-generation-probability nucleotide sequences were removed to address suspected cross-contamination and a sequencing artifact. For each public chain, a later analysis derived a clonal expansion index from normalized ranks of inferred template counts within each repertoire. In a later analysis, generation probabilities were computed using a VDJ recombination model fitted to out-of-frame rearrangements, and the results were checked against IGoR. In a later analysis, hypergeometric tests were used to score TCR-TCR, TCR-HLA and TCR-CMV co-occurrence, with a repertoire-size bias correction applied to TCR pairs. A later analysis estimated false discovery rates by permuting HLA or CMV assignments 20 times. In a later analysis, co-occurring TCRs were grouped using DBSCAN, with TCRdist sequence similarity added in when clustering inside HLA-allele-positive subsets. Co-occurrence clustering excluded repertoires with fewer than 30,000 or more than 120,000 public chains, plus five with anomalous nucleotide sharing. This immuneACCESS table, as held by TCRdb, lists in-frame sequences with V and J called but not all clones. Of the missing ones, under half trace to an unresolved V gene in checked studies; the others have no known cause. V and J calls and clone size are as listed in that table; D and trimming were resolved from the DNA. The sample table lists roughly 200,000 clones, around 83% of them with a count of one. About 1.6% of the sample comes from the top ten.

There are 15 amino acids in the CDR3, from cysteine to phenylalanine inclusive. The entry retains the CDR3 DNA only, 45 bases that are in frame from base 1. As encoded in the germline V gene, CDR1 is ENHRY while CDR2 is SYGVKD. At the junction V is shortened by 3 bases and J by 6 bases, with 17 bases in between. About this clone itself: This clone's antigen is unknown. No much larger clonotype is one base removed from it; base qualities were not supplied.

The sequenced material came from PBMCs. This clonotype was obtained from a man aged 50-59 years in good health and CMV-seronegative. The chain couples TRBV10-3 to TRBJ1-2; TRBD1 is a possible D gene, resting on 5 matching bases. The sequenced DNA is TGTGCCATCAGTGATCGGGCGGAAGGGGCGGATGGCTACACCTTC. Translation gives CAISDRAEGADGYTF.